Presented here are 17 T cell receptor beta chains from one specimen sequenced in a study of blood T cell repertoires in COVID-19. Produced via immunoSEQ multiplex PCR; TCRdb's table is partial and in-frame only. The data show about 160,000 clones, more than 85% seen once. Sequenced sample: peripheral blood. The origin of the receptors is an older woman with COVID-19, enrolled during active disease.

This chain joins TRBV29-1 and TRBJ1-4; TRBD1 matches 10 bases. The germline V gene encodes CDR1 SQVTM and CDR2 ANQGSEA. The CDR3 runs to 13 residues. Trimming took 7 bases from V and 8 from J; bases not matched to a gene: 7. The DNA of the CDR3 is TGCAGCGGACGACAGGGGGCTGGGGAAAAACTGTTTTTT. Amino acids: CSGRQGAGEKLFF.

The V call is TRBV20-1, the J call TRBJ1-3; no clear D. The V end lost 6 bases, the J end lost 6 bases, and 6 bases lay between the germline ends. The CDR3 extends over 10 amino acids. Per germline, CDR1 DFQATT and CDR2 SNEGSKA (reference sequence). Here the CDR3 DNA reads TGCAGTGCGGGAGAAAACACCATATATTTT. This codes for CSAGENTIYF.

V and J are TRBV30 and TRBJ1-3; possible D gene TRBD1, 6 bases. CDR1 is GTSNPN and CDR2 is SVGIG in the germline V gene (reference sequence). This CDR3 spans 13 amino acids. V was pared by 4 bases and J by 4 bases, with 11 bases between. The CDR3 loop is CAWNPGAGNTIYF. The CDR3 DNA reads TGTGCCTGGAACCCAGGGGCAGGAAACACCATATATTTT.

The chain links TRBV7-2 to TRBJ1-2, with 7 nucleotides matching TRBD1. V was pared by 5 bases and J by 5 bases, with 8 bases of the junction left unmatched. CDR3 size: 14 residues. Germline lookup yields CDR1 SGHTA and CDR2 FQGNSA. Here the CDR3 reads CASSPIGQEYGYTF. The CDR3 DNA reads as TGTGCCAGCAGCCCCATTGGACAGGAGTATGGCTACACCTTC. Together with reference TRBV7-2 and TRBJ1-2, the CDR3 gives the full variable domain: GAGVSQSPSNKVTEKGKDVELRCDPISGHTALYWYRQSLGQGLEFLIYFQGNSAPDKSGLPSDRFSAERTGGSVSTLTIQRTQQEDSAVYLCASSPIGQEYGYTFGSGTRLTVV.

The chain joins TRBV6-6 to TRBJ2-5; TRBD1 aligns across 8 bases. Germline-derived CDR1 and CDR2 are MNHNY and SVGAGI (reference sequence). CDR3 length: 15 residues. J was trimmed by 1 base and V by 4 bases; bases with no gene match: 5. CDR3: CASSFGQGSQETQYF. The CDR3 nucleotides are TGTGCCAGCAGTTTCGGACAGGGTAGCCAAGAGACCCAGTACTTC.

This clone was seen a single time. The rearrangement links TRBV11-2 to TRBJ1-2; D unclear. CDR3 length: 14 residues. The V end lost 6 bases, the J end lost 0 bases, and 11 bases lay between the germline ends. Germline CDR1 and CDR2: SGHAT and FQNNGV. This CDR3 is CASSPGSANYGYTF. DNA for the CDR3: TGTGCCAGCAGTCCAGGATCAGCTAACTATGGCTACACCTTC.

This sequence joins TRBV6-5 and TRBJ1-6; possibly TRBD1 for D (5 bases). This CDR3 has 14 residues. Trimming shortened V by 0 bases and J by 10 bases, and 10 bases separated the two germline ends. Germline V CDR1 and CDR2: MNHEY, SVGAGI. CDR3 residues: CASSYSGRYSPLHF. The DNA for the CDR3 is TGTGCCAGCAGTTACTCGGGGCGCTACTCACCCCTCCACTTT.

The count of this clone is one. The chain couples TRBV7-2 to TRBJ1-1; 10 bases fit TRBD1. Trimming at V came to 2 bases and at J to 0 bases, leaving 9 bases not matched to a gene. This CDR3 comprises 18 residues. CDR1 and CDR2 (germline): SGHTA, FQGNSA. The CDR3 nucleotides are TGTGCCAGCAGCTTACCTAGACAGGGGGCGAACATGAACACTGAAGCTTTCTTT. It is translated as CASSLPRQGANMNTEAFF.

The chain employs TRBV6-5 and TRBJ2-3, with D tentatively TRBD2 (6 bases). Per the germline V gene, CDR1 is MNHEY and CDR2 is SVGAGI. The CDR3 covers 15 residues. The ends were cut back, 7 bases at V and 2 bases at J, with 16 bases in the middle. CDR3 sequence: CASTMGGPITDTQYF. CDR3 DNA sequence: TGTGCCAGCACTATGGGGGGACCGATCACAGATACGCAGTATTTT.

The genes are TRBV29-1 and TRBJ1-4; possible D gene TRBD1, 5 bases. The germline V gene encodes CDR1 SQVTM and CDR2 ANQGSEA. The CDR3 length is 12 residues. Trimming removed 4 bases at V and 7 bases at J, with 10 bases between. CDR3 sequence (DNA): TGCAGCGTTGCCAGGGTGGGTGAAAAACTGTTTTTT. This encodes CSVARVGEKLFF.

The V call is TRBV7-2, the J call TRBJ2-3, with D possibly matching TRBD2 (6 bases). The CDR3 loop spans 16 amino acids. Trimming pared 1 base from V and 1 base from J, leaving 12 bases between. Germline lookup yields CDR1 SGHTA and CDR2 FQGNSA. The CDR3 protein is CASSLGRSGGTDTQYF. The CDR3 DNA reads TGTGCCAGCAGCTTAGGGCGCTCGGGGGGCACAGATACGCAGTATTTT. Combining the CDR3 with reference TRBV7-2 and TRBJ2-3 gives the whole variable domain GAGVSQSPSNKVTEKGKDVELRCDPISGHTALYWYRQSLGQGLEFLIYFQGNSAPDKSGLPSDRFSAERTGGSVSTLTIQRTQQEDSAVYLCASSLGRSGGTDTQYFGPGTRLTVL.

The chain is built from TRBV27 and TRBJ1-2; D gene ambiguous. The CDR3 covers 13 residues. Per germline, CDR1 MNHEY and CDR2 SMNVEV (reference sequence). V dropped 2 bases and J dropped 6 bases, with 10 bases sitting between them. The CDR3, as DNA: TGTGCCAGCAGTTTACGTACCTCGGATGGCTACACCTTC. It specifies CASSLRTSDGYTF.

This rearrangement joins TRBV23-1 to TRBJ2-7; 12 bases match TRBD2. TRBV23-1 is given ORF status, its function remaining uncertain. J gave up 3 bases and V 5 bases, and 8 bases lay outside the gene matches. The CDR3 has 16 residues. This CDR3 is CASSGLAGRSFYEQYF. CDR3 in DNA: TGCGCCAGCAGTGGACTAGCGGGGCGTTCCTTCTACGAGCAGTACTTC.

Notes on this clone: Other nucleotide sequences in the sample specify the same CDR3. The rearrangement links TRBV5-4 to TRBJ2-2; maybe TRBD2 (5 bases). The ends were cut back, 1 base at V and 3 bases at J, with 10 bases in the middle. In germline, CDR1 is SGHNT, CDR2 YYREEE (reference sequence). The CDR3 length is 15 residues. The chain's CDR3 is CASSLQGRDTGELFF. DNA for the CDR3: TGTGCCAGCAGCTTGCAAGGGCGGGACACCGGGGAGCTGTTTTTT. Full variable domain (remainder filled in from reference TRBV5-4 and TRBJ2-2): ETGVTQSPTHLIKTRGQQVTLRCSSQSGHNTVSWYQQALGQGPQFIFQYYREEENGRGNFPPRFSGLQFPNYSSELNVNALELDDSALYLCASSLQGRDTGELFFGEGSRLTVL.

This CDR3 reads CASSQEPGQGGLFGYTF. The CDR3 DNA sequence: TGTGCCAGCAGCCAAGAACCGGGACAGGGGGGCTTATTTGGCTACACCTTC. The chain uses TRBV4-2 and TRBJ1-2; TRBD1 agrees at 11 bases. Trimming at V came to 0 bases and at J to 7 bases, leaving 10 bases not matched to a gene. Germline V gene sequence: CDR1 LGHNA, CDR2 YNFKEQ. The CDR3 has 17 amino acids.

The chain couples TRBV5-4 to TRBJ2-3; 8 positions match TRBD2. The CDR3 is made up of 17 amino acids. The junction had 11 bases not matched to a gene; V was cut back by 2 bases and J by 3 bases. Germline V lookup: CDR1 SGHNT, CDR2 YYREEE (reference sequence). The DNA of the CDR3 is TGTGCCAGCAGCTTTGGTGTCACGGGGGGGCAGACAGATACGCAGTATTTT. Its translation: CASSFGVTGGQTDTQYF.

The V call is TRBV7-4, the J call TRBJ1-5; 12 nucleotides align to TRBD1. The germline gives CDR1 SGHVT, CDR2 SQSDAQ. This CDR3 region has 16 residues. V dropped 5 bases and J dropped 7; count of bases not matched to a gene: 9. Here the CDR3 reads CASSPGDRGPRQPQHF. The CDR3 DNA is TGTGCCAGCAGCCCCGGGGACAGGGGGCCGCGACAGCCCCAGCATTTT.